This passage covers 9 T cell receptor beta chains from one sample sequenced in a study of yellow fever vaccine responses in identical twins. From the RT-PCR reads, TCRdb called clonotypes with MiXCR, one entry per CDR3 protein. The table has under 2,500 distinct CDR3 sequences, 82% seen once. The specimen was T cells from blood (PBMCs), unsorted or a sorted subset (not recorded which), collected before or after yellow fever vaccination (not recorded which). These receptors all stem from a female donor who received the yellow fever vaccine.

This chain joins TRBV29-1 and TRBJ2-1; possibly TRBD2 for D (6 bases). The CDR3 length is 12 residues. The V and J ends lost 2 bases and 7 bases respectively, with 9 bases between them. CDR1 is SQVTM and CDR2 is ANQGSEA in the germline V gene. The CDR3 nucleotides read TGCAGCGTTGAATGGCGGGGAAATGAGCAGTTCTTC. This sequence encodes CSVEWRGNEQFF.

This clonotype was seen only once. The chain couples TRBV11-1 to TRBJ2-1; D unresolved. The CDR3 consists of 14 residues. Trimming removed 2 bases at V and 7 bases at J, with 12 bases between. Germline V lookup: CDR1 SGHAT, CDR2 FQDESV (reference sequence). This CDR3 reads CASSLLVGNNEQFF. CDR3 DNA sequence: TGTGCCAGCAGCTTATTGGTTGGCAATAATGAGCAGTTCTTC.

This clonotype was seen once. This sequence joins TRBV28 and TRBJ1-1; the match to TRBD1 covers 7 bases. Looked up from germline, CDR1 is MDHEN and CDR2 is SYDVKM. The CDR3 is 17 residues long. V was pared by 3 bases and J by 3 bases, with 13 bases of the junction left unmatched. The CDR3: CASSLWGGTERDTEAFF. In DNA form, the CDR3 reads TGTGCCAGCAGTTTGTGGGGGGGGACAGAAAGGGACACTGAAGCTTTCTTT.

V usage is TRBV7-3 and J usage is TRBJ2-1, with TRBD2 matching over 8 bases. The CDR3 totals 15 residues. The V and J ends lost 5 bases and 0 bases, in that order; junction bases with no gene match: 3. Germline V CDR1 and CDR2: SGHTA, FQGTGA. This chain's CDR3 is CASSTRGGSYNEQFF. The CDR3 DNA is TGTGCCAGCAGCACCCGGGGGGGCTCCTACAATGAGCAGTTCTTC.

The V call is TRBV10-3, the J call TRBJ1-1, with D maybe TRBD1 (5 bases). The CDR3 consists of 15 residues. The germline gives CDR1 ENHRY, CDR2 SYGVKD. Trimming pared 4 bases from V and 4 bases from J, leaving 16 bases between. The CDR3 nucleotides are TGTGCCATCAGTGCCCTGGGGTGGGGGAGCACTGAAGCTTTCTTT. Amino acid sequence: CAISALGWGSTEAFF.

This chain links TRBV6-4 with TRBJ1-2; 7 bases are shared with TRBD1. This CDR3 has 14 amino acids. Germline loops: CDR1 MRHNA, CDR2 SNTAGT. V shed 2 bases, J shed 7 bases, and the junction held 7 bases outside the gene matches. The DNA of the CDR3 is TGTGCCAGCAGTGACGACAGGGAGCCAGGTGGCTACACCTTC. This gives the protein CASSDDREPGGYTF.

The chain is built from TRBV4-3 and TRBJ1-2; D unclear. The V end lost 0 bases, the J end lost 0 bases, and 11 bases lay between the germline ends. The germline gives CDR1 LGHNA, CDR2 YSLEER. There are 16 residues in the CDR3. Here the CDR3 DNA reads TGCGCCAGCAGCCAAGATGGTCCCGAGGCTAACTATGGCTACACCTTC. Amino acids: CASSQDGPEANYGYTF.

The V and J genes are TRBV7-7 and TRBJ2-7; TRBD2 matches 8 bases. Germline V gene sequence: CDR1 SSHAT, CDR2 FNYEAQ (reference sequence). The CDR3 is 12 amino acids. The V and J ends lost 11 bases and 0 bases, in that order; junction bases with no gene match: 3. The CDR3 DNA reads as TGTGCCCTAGCGGGCTCCTCCTACGAGCAGTACGTC. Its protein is CALAGSSYEQYV.

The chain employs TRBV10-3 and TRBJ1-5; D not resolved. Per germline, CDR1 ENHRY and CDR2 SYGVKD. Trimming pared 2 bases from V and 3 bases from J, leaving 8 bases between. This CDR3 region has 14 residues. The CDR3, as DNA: TGTGCCATCAGTGAGCGTGGGAACAATCAGCCCCAGCATTTT. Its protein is CAISERGNNQPQHF.